In its sample, the clone carrying this T cell receptor beta chain was seen a few times. Its antigen is unidentified. The data originate from a study of human T cells and chemical hapten exposure. Whole-study context: Small differences in pooled library volume mainly drove the variation in TCR yields per sample. Study-level results: Sensitization with DPC brought no change to TCRs above 1 in 1000 in frequency.

The sample's time point: healthy volunteer bleed at 2 weeks. Someone pulled total RNA out of unfractionated whole blood. Attachment of unique molecular identifiers to individual cDNA molecules was performed in the library. The authors' processing: Per-sample TCR counts ranged from roughly 20,000 to 750,000, median around 88,000. TCRdb ran MiXCR on the RACE reads and lists one entry per CDR3 protein. The V and J calls come from TCRdb's annotation, not from the publication. The data hold about 130,000 distinct CDR3 sequences, with approximately 9.5% observed a single time. The sample consisted of whole blood. The TCR was taken from a male donor in good health. Some clones in this sample may be carry-over from other donors' samples.

The CDR3 nucleotides read TGTGCCAGCAGTGACTACGACACTGAAGCTTTCTTT. It encodes CASSDYDTEAFF. The chain carries TRBV6-1 and TRBJ1-1; D not resolved. Germline values: CDR1 MNHNS, CDR2 SASEGT. The CDR3 has 12 amino acids. The V and J ends lost 3 bases and 3 bases respectively, with 5 bases between them.